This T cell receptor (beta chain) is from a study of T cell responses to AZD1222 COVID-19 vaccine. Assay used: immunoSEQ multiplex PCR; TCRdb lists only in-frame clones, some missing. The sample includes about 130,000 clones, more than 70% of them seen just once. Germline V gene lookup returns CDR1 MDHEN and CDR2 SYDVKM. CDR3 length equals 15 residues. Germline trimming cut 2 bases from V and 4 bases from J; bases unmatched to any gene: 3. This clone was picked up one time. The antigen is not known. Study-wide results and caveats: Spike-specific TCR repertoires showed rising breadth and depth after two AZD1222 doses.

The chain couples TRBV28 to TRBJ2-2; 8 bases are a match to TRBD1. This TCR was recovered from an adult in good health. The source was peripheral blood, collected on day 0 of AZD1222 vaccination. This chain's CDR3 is CASSLNTGGTGELFF. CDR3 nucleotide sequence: TGTGCCAGCAGTTTAAATACAGGGGGCACCGGGGAGCTGTTTTTT.